These T cell receptor beta chains were read from a single sample in a study of cytomegalovirus exposure and HLA in healthy donors. Assay: immunoSEQ multiplex PCR; the TCRdb copy retains only in-frame clones and omits some. The profile shows about 110,000 clones, 69% of them singletons. The sequenced sample consisted of PBMCs. The receptor source for this set is a woman between 70 and 85 years old in good health and CMV-seropositive. The CDR3 runs from the conserved cysteine through the conserved F or W. A D gene is named only where the DNA matches it firmly.

d_gene	v_gene	j_gene	CDR3aa
TRBD1	TRBV5-1	TRBJ1-2	CASSSQGTNYGYTF
TRBD1	TRBV19	TRBJ1-5	CATLPTGMGSNQPQHF
.	TRBV7-8	TRBJ1-5	CASSPQGSFNQPQHF
TRBD1	TRBV6-1	TRBJ1-1	CASRATQGATTEAFF
.	TRBV19	TRBJ2-2	CASSISPYYTGELFF
.	TRBV5-1	TRBJ2-3	CASSPDRLADTQYF
.	TRBV30	TRBJ2-2	CAWSAITGELFF
.	TRBV10-3	TRBJ2-2	CAIPLGTLNTGELFF
TRBD2	TRBV6-1	TRBJ2-7	CASMNHGGSSYEQYF
TRBD1	TRBV6-5	TRBJ2-7	CASRGTVGYEQYF
.	TRBV20-1	TRBJ2-5	CSARAQETQYF
TRBD1	TRBV7-2	TRBJ2-1	CASSLQQGYEQFF
.	TRBV11-2	TRBJ2-7	CASRKGVDEQYF
.	TRBV7-2	TRBJ2-6	CASSLGQASGANVLTF
TRBD1	TRBV7-2	TRBJ1-1	CASSLDRAGTEAFF
.	TRBV7-7	TRBJ2-5	CASSLARGVQETQYF
.	TRBV6-5	TRBJ2-5	CASSPGGTGVTQYF
TRBD1	TRBV5-1	TRBJ1-3	CASSLEGQSGNTIYF
.	TRBV4-3	TRBJ2-3	CASSPGLPTDTQYF
TRBD1	TRBV5-1	TRBJ1-5	CASSLGQGEQPQHF
TRBD1	TRBV7-8	TRBJ2-3	CASSLTRGLSTDTQYF
TRBD2	TRBV5-6	TRBJ2-7	CASSLDSGAGTYEQYF
.	TRBV5-1	TRBJ1-1	CASSGPGGNTEAFF
TRBD1	TRBV9	TRBJ2-7	CASSVGRTGLYEQYF
.	TRBV7-3	TRBJ2-7	CASSVSVGGQYEQYF
.	TRBV5-8	TRBJ1-1	CASGTQGAAFF
TRBD1	TRBV6-5	TRBJ1-3	CASSFRTGGNGNTIYF
.	TRBV5-5	TRBJ1-5	CASSLFVGTGSQPQHF
TRBD2	TRBV5-6	TRBJ2-5	CASSLGGGAGETQYF
.	TRBV18	TRBJ1-6	CASSPTFGGSYNSPLHF
TRBD1	TRBV19	TRBJ1-5	CASTSDRGLQPQHF
.	TRBV4-3	TRBJ2-1	CASSQDIVNEQFF
TRBD1	TRBV19	TRBJ2-1	CASSTGTGGREQFF
.	TRBV7-2	TRBJ1-4	CASRKGATNEKLFF
.	TRBV19	TRBJ1-5	CASSQAHSGQPQHF
TRBD1	TRBV7-6	TRBJ2-1	CASSSPGQGAEDEQFF
.	TRBV6-5	TRBJ2-7	CASKGGVSYEQYF
.	TRBV6-1	TRBJ1-2	CATLLGAKGGYTF
TRBD2	TRBV5-1	TRBJ2-1	CASSLVRASGFSYNEQFF
.	TRBV18	TRBJ1-1	CASSPPGVNTEAFF
TRBD2	TRBV9	TRBJ2-3	CASSLGLAESTDTQYF
TRBD2	TRBV5-8	TRBJ2-5	CASSPGLAGGQETQYF
.	TRBV29-1	TRBJ2-7	CSVRRENEQYF
TRBD1	TRBV19	TRBJ1-2	CASSSLRGQSGYTF
.	TRBV29-1	TRBJ1-1	CSVIDGGGTEAFF
.	TRBV1	TRBJ2-1	CTSSQSGTALNEQFF
TRBD2	TRBV27	TRBJ2-2	CASRGGGAGNGELFF
.	TRBV9	TRBJ1-1	CASSVGLANTEAFF
.	TRBV7-8	TRBJ1-1	CASSLLGGAFF
.	TRBV4-1	TRBJ2-7	CASSQDTAVRGQYF
TRBD1	TRBV7-9	TRBJ2-5	CASSLGGGQGQQETQYF
TRBD2	TRBV10-1	TRBJ2-3	CASSEKQRGTRDTQYF
.	TRBV6-5	TRBJ2-7	CASSPQGGQGYEQYF
TRBD1	TRBV6-6	TRBJ2-7	CASSSSGTGGEQYF
.	TRBV7-8	TRBJ2-7	CASSSTQTGGHYEQYF
TRBD1	TRBV30	TRBJ2-3	CAWSVGNTGGRTDTQYF
.	TRBV7-2	TRBJ2-5	CASSPPGGTQYF
.	TRBV4-1	TRBJ2-5	CASSQETSWETQYF
TRBD1	TRBV14	TRBJ2-1	CASSYRDRVYNEQFF
TRBD1	TRBV6-1	TRBJ2-7	CASRHAGTATYEQYF